The source of this T cell receptor beta chain is a study of human T cells and chemical hapten exposure. About the research overall: The patch tests put 0.01% DPC on the skin of the upper back and were read 6 days later. Findings and limits, study-wide: Significantly greater numbers of large CDR3 similarity clusters came from expanded TCRs than from controls.

Sample time point: pre-sensitization, week 0. Described treatment: therapeutic diphenylcyclopropenone sensitization with weekly scalp DPC. Unfractionated whole blood yielded total RNA. TCRdb ran MiXCR on the RACE reads and lists one entry per CDR3 protein. The sample has tens of thousands of distinct CDR3 sequences, 9.6% seen once. From germline, CDR1 is LGHNA and CDR2 YNFKEQ. V trimming: 1 base; J trimming: 0 bases; junction bases outside the gene matches: 3. This CDR3 spans 18 amino acids. As regards this clonotype: What it recognizes is unknown.

The receptor comes from a middle-aged woman with alopecia areata. Some clones in this sample may be carry-over from other donors' samples. The sample in question was whole blood, obtained in connection with sensitization to the hapten diphenylcyclopropenone (DPC). The chain recombines TRBV4-2 with TRBJ2-3; 14 nucleotides match TRBD2. CDR3 sequence (DNA): TGTGCCAGCAGCCAAGGGACTAGCGGGGGGATTAGCACAGATACGCAGTATTTT. Protein sequence: CASSQGTSGGISTDTQYF.